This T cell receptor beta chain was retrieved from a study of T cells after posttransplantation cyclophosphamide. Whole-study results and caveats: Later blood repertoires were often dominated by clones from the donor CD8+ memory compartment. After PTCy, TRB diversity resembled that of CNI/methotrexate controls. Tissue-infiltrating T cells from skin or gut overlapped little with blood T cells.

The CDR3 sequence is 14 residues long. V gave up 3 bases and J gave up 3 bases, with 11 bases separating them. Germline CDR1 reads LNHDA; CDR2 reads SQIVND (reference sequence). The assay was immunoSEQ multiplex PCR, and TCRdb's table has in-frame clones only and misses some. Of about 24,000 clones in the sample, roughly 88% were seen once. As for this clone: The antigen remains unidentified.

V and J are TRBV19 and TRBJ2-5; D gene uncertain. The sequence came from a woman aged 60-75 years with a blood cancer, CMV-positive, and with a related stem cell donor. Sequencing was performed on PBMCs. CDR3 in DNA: TGTGCCAGTAGTATTACCGGAGTTGAAGAGACCCAGTACTTC. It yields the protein CASSITGVEETQYF. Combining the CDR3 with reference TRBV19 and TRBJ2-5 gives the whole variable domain DGGITQSPKYLFRKEGQNVTLSCEQNLNHDAMYWYRQDPGQGLRLIYYSQIVNDFQKGDIAEGYSVSREKKESFPLTVTSAQKNPTAFYLCASSITGVEETQYFGPGTRLLVL.